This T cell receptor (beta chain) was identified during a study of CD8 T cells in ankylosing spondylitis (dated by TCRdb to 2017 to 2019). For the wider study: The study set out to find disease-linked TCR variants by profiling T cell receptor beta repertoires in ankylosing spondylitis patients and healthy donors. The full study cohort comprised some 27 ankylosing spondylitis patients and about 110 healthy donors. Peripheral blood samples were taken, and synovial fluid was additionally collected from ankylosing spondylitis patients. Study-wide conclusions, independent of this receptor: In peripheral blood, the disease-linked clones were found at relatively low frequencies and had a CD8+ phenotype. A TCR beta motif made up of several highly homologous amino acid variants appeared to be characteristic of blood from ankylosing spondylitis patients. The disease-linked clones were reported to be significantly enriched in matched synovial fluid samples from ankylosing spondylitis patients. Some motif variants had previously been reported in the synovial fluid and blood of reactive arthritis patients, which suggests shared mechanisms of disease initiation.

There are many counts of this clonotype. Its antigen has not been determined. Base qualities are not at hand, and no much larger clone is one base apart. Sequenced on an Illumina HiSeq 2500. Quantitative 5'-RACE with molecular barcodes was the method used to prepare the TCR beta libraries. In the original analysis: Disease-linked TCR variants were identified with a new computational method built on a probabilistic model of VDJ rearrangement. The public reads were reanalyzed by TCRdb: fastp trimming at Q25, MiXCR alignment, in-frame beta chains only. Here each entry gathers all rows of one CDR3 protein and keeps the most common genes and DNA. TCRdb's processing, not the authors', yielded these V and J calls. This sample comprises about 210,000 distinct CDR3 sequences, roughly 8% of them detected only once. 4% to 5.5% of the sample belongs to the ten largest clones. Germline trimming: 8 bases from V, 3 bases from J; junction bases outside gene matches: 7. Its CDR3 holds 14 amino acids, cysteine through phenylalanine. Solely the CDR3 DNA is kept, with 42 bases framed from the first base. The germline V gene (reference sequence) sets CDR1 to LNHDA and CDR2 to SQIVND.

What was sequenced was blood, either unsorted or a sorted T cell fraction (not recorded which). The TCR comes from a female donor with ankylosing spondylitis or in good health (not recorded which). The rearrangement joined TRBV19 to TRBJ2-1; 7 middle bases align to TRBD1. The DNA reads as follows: TGTGCCAGTTGTGCCAGGGACAGCTACAATGAGCAGTTCTTC. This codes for CASCARDSYNEQFF.